A selection of T cell receptor beta chains follows, all from one sample in a study of early T cells in non-severe SARS-CoV-2 infection. TCRdb re-analysed the 5' RACE reads in MiXCR, keeping a single row per CDR3 protein. Found here are 75,000 to 80,000 distinct CDR3 sequences, 15% to 19% of them singletons; the top ten hold more than 10%. The sequencing sample was made of whole blood. The source of these receptors is an adult who was a healthcare worker with PCR-confirmed SARS-CoV-2 infection or an uninfected control (not recorded which). The CDR3 runs from the conserved cysteine through the conserved F or W. D genes are given only for firm matches. A row's size may be missing; if present it is once, few, many or a size class.

length	D	size	J	V	CDR3	DNA
10	TRBD1	few	TRBJ2-1	TRBV28	CATHRDRQFF	TGTGCCACCCACCGGGACAGGCAGTTCTTC
11	.	.	TRBJ1-1	TRBV6-1	CASMDLTEAFF	TGTGCCAGCATGGACCTCACTGAAGCTTTCTTT
11	.	few	TRBJ2-2	TRBV29-1	CSLSQAGELFF	TGCAGCCTTAGCCAAGCCGGGGAGCTGTTTTTT
16	.	few	TRBJ2-7	TRBV4-1	CASSPALQKVSDEQYF	TGCGCCAGCAGCCCCGCGCTACAGAAGGTTTCAGACGAGCAGTACTTC
13	.	few	TRBJ2-3	TRBV6-2/TRBV6-3	CASSYRSPDTQYF	TGTGCCAGCAGTTACCGAAGCCCAGATACGCAGTATTTT
14	TRBD1	many	TRBJ1-5	TRBV27	CASSTGDSYQPQHF	TGTGCCAGCAGTACCGGGGACAGCTATCAGCCCCAGCATTTT
15	.	few	TRBJ1-2	TRBV6-2/TRBV6-3	CASSYSTPRGTGYTF	TGTGCCAGCAGTTACTCGACCCCCAGGGGAACCGGCTACACCTTC
16	TRBD1	many	TRBJ1-2	TRBV5-1	CASSLEEGARGYGYTF	TGCGCCAGCAGCTTGGAGGAGGGGGCTCGTGGCTATGGCTACACCTTC
13	TRBD1	.	TRBJ2-1	TRBV2	CASSGQVYNEQFF	TGTGCCAGCAGCGGACAGGTATACAATGAGCAGTTCTTC
15	TRBD1	.	TRBJ2-2	TRBV7-6	CASSLTGDYTGELFF	TGTGCCAGCAGCTTGACAGGGGATTACACCGGGGAGCTGTTTTTT
11	TRBD2	.	TRBJ2-7	TRBV20-1	CSLAGRDEQYF	TGCAGTTTAGCGGGGAGGGACGAGCAGTACTTC
14	.	few	TRBJ2-3	TRBV20-1	CSARVGQNTDTQYF	TGCAGTGCTAGAGTGGGGCAGAACACAGATACGCAGTATTTT
14	.	.	TRBJ2-7	TRBV19	CASSIIGGEFEQYF	TGTGCCAGTAGTATCATAGGGGGTGAGTTCGAGCAGTACTTC
15	TRBD2	many	TRBJ2-7	TRBV20-1	CSVDRVGSGSYEQYF	TGCAGTGTCGATCGCGTGGGTAGCGGGAGCTACGAGCAGTACTTC
12	TRBD1	few	TRBJ1-2	TRBV29-1	CSVGGTGDGYTF	TGCAGCGTTGGGGGGACAGGGGATGGCTACACCTTC
13	.	.	TRBJ2-7	TRBV7-6	CASSLEGPYEQYF	TGTGCCAGCAGCTTAGAAGGACCCTACGAGCAGTACTTC
17	TRBD1	many	TRBJ1-2	TRBV7-3	CASSPRTGQGVGYGYTF	TGTGCCAGCAGCCCGCGGACCGGACAGGGAGTAGGGTATGGCTACACCTTC
14	.	.	TRBJ2-1	TRBV7-2	CASSLASGGVEQFF	TGTGCCAGCAGCTTAGCTTCAGGAGGGGTTGAGCAGTTCTTC
12	.	.	TRBJ2-2	TRBV7-3	CASSPGSGELFF	TGTGCCAGCAGTCCGGGGAGCGGGGAGCTGTTTTTT
14	.	few	TRBJ2-1	TRBV19	CASSMNRGANEQFF	TGTGCCAGTAGTATGAATCGGGGGGCAAATGAGCAGTTCTTC
11	.	few	TRBJ1-1	TRBV5-4	CASSFKSEAFF	TGTGCCAGCAGCTTTAAGAGTGAAGCTTTCTTT
14	TRBD2	.	TRBJ2-1	TRBV25-1	CASSGLAGAWGQFF	TGTGCCAGCAGTGGGCTAGCGGGGGCCTGGGGGCAGTTCTTC
15	TRBD2	.	TRBJ2-1	TRBV7-3	CASSFSGVGVYEQFF	TGTGCCAGCAGCTTTAGCGGGGTTGGAGTCTATGAGCAGTTCTTC
13	.	few	TRBJ1-1	TRBV6-1	CASREITGTEAFF	TGTGCCAGCAGGGAGATAACGGGCACTGAAGCTTTCTTT
12	TRBD2	few	TRBJ2-7	TRBV20-1	CSAGRAGDEQYF	TGCAGTGCTGGGAGGGCCGGGGACGAGCAGTACTTC
15	.	.	TRBJ1-2	TRBV9	CASSGPGGLGYGYTF	TGTGCCAGCAGCGGTCCGGGCGGTCTCGGCTATGGCTACACCTTC
13	.	few	TRBJ2-5	TRBV5-4	CASSPDRKETQYF	TGTGCCAGCAGCCCCGACAGAAAAGAGACCCAGTACTTC
12	.	few	TRBJ2-3	TRBV5-1	CASSLNADTQYF	TGCGCCAGCAGCTTGAACGCAGATACGCAGTATTTT
15	.	few	TRBJ2-1	TRBV7-9	CASSPRAWAENEQFF	TGTGCCAGCAGCCCCCGGGCATGGGCGGAGAATGAGCAGTTCTTC
17	.	few	TRBJ2-3	TRBV7-2	CASSLRQAPLPSDTQYF	TGTGCCAGCAGCCTACGTCAAGCACCACTTCCCTCAGATACGCAGTATTTT
15	.	few	TRBJ2-1	TRBV2	CASSEATHIGNEQFF	TGTGCCAGCAGTGAAGCGACACACATCGGGAATGAGCAGTTCTTC
14	.	.	TRBJ2-5	TRBV18	CASSPGDTEETQYF	TGTGCCAGCTCACCAGGGGACACCGAAGAGACCCAGTACTTC
14	.	.	TRBJ1-1	TRBV4-3	CASSQVAGYAEAFF	TGCGCCAGCAGCCAAGTCGCAGGTTATGCTGAAGCTTTCTTT
13	TRBD1	few	TRBJ1-1	TRBV12-3/TRBV12-4	CASSIQGAGEAFF	TGTGCCAGCAGCATACAGGGGGCAGGCGAAGCTTTCTTT
16	TRBD1	many	TRBJ1-4	TRBV19	CASSSGQGPLIEELFF	TGTGCCAGTAGTTCCGGACAGGGACCCTTAATTGAGGAACTGTTTTTT
13	.	many	TRBJ2-7	TRBV3-1	CASSPRPSYEQYF	TGTGCCAGCAGCCCCCGGCCCTCCTACGAGCAGTACTTC
15	TRBD2	.	TRBJ2-3	TRBV7-9	CASSLGTSGSDTQYF	TGTGCCAGCAGCTTAGGGACTAGCGGCTCAGATACGCAGTATTTT
16	TRBD2	many	TRBJ2-2	TRBV12-3/TRBV12-4	CASSWGLAGEAGELFF	TGTGCCAGCAGTTGGGGACTAGCGGGAGAGGCCGGGGAGCTGTTTTTT
19	TRBD2	few	TRBJ2-3	TRBV7-9	CASSLEILGLAGEVDTQYF	TGTGCCAGCAGCTTAGAAATTCTCGGACTAGCGGGAGAGGTGGATACGCAGTATTTT
16	TRBD1	few	TRBJ2-5	TRBV2	CASSEYRGPPQETQYF	TGTGCCAGCAGTGAATACAGGGGGCCCCCCCAAGAGACCCAGTACTTC
13	.	many	TRBJ1-6	TRBV30	CALEWRLNSPLHF	TGTGCCTTAGAATGGAGGCTAAATTCACCCCTCCACTTT
14	TRBD1	few	TRBJ1-6	TRBV20-1	CSAPGTGVNSPLHF	TGCAGTGCCCCAGGGACAGGGGTTAATTCACCCCTCCACTTT
15	.	few	TRBJ2-6	TRBV4-1	CASSLGHSGANVLTF	TGCGCCAGCAGCCTAGGACATTCTGGGGCCAACGTCCTGACTTTC
13	.	.	TRBJ2-3	TRBV11-1	CASSLRTTDTQYF	TGTGCCAGCAGCCTGAGGACCACAGATACGCAGTATTTT
14	.	few	TRBJ1-2	TRBV7-9	CASSLAISGDGYTF	TGTGCCAGCAGCTTAGCTATATCAGGGGATGGCTACACCTTC
15	.	.	TRBJ2-2	TRBV29-1	CSVEDPGTWDGELFF	TGCAGCGTTGAAGATCCGGGGACCTGGGACGGGGAGCTGTTTTTT
13	.	.	TRBJ1-2	TRBV7-9	CAVPPPGHYGYTF	TGTGCCGTTCCACCCCCCGGACACTATGGCTACACCTTC
17	TRBD2	.	TRBJ2-1	TRBV3-1	CASSQEGIAGGPNEQFF	TGTGCCAGCAGCCAAGAAGGGATAGCGGGGGGGCCGAATGAGCAGTTCTTC
15	TRBD1	few	TRBJ1-1	TRBV7-3	CATSAGTGLNTEAFF	TGTGCCACGAGCGCCGGGACAGGGCTTAACACTGAAGCTTTCTTT